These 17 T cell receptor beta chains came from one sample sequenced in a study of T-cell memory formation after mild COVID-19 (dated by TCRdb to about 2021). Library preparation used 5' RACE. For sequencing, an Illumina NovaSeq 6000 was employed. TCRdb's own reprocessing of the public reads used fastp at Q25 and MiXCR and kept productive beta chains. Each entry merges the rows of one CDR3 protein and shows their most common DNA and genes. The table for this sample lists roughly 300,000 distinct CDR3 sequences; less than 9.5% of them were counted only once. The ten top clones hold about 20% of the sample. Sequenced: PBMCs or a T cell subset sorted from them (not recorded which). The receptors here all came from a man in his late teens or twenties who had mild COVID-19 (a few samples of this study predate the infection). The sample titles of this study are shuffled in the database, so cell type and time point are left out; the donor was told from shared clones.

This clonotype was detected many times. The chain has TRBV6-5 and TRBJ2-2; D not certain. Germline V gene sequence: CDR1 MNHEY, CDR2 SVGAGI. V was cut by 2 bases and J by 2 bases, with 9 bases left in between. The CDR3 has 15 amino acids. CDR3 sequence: CASSYRRINTGELFF. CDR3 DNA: TGTGCCAGCAGTTACCGCAGGATAAACACCGGGGAGCTGTTTTTT.

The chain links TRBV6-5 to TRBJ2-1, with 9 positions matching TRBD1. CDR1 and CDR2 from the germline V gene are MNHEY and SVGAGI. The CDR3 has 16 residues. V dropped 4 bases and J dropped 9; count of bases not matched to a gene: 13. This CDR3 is CASSSRVGQGIPEQFF. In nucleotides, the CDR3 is TGTGCCAGCAGTTCCCGAGTGGGACAGGGTATACCTGAGCAGTTCTTC.

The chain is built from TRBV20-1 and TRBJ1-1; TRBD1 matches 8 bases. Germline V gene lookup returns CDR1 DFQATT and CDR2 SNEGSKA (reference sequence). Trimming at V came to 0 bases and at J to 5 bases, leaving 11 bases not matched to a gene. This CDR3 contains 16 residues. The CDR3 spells CSARDPWTGWDTEAFF. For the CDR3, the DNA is TGCAGTGCTAGAGATCCATGGACAGGGTGGGATACTGAAGCTTTCTTT.

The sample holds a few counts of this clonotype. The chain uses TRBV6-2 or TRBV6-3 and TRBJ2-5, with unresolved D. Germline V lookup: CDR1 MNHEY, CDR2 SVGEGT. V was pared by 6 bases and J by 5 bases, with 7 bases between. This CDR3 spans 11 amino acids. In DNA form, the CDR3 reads TGTGCCAGCAGCCGAATCGAGACCCAGTACTTC. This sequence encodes CASSRIETQYF.

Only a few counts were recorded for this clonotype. CDR3 amino acids: CASSQDPAGNQPQHF. The CDR3 DNA follows: TGCGCCAGCAGCCAAGATCCAGCGGGCAATCAGCCCCAGCATTTT. The chain joins TRBV4-1 to TRBJ1-5; D is uncertain. Germline CDR1 reads MGHRA; CDR2 reads YSYEKL. The CDR3 runs to 15 residues. The V and J ends lost 0 bases and 2 bases respectively, with 8 bases between them.

CDR3 protein: CASSFSPVTDDNEQFF. In DNA, the CDR3 is TGTGCCAGCAGCTTTAGTCCGGTGACAGACGACAATGAGCAGTTCTTC. V gene TRBV5-5 combines with J gene TRBJ2-1; TRBD1 is a possible D gene (5 bases). Germline V CDR1 and CDR2: SGHKS, YYEKEE (reference sequence). V was clipped by 2 bases and J by 5 bases, with 17 bases between them. There are 16 residues in the CDR3.

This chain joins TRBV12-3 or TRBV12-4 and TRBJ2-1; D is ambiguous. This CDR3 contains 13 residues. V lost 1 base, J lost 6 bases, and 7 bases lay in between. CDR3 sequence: CASSLDSSNEQFF. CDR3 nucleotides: TGTGCCAGCAGTTTAGACAGCTCCAATGAGCAGTTCTTC.

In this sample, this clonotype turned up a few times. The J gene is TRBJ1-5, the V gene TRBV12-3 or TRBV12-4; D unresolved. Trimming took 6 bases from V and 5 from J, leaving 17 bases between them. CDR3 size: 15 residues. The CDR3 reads CASSSVAGAYQPQHF. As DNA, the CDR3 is TGTGCCAGCAGCTCCGTAGCGGGAGCCTATCAGCCCCAGCATTTT.

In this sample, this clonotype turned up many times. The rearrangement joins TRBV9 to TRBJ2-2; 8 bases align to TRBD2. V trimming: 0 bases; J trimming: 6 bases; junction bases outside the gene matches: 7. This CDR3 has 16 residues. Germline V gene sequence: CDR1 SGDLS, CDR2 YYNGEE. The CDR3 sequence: CASSVAPSSGAGELFF. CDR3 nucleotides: TGTGCCAGCAGCGTAGCTCCGAGTAGCGGGGCCGGGGAGCTGTTTTTT.

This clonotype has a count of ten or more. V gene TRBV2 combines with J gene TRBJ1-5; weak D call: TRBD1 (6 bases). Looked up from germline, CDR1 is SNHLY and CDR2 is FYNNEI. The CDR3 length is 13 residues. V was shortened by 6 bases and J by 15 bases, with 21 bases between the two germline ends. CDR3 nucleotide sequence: TGTGCCAGCAGCCCGAATTCTCAGGGGTTGGGGCATTTT. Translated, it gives CASSPNSQGLGHF. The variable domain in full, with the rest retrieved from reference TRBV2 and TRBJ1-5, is EPEVTQTPSHQVTQMGQEVILRCVPISNHLYFYWYRQILGQKVEFLVSFYNNEISEKSEIFDDQFSVERPDGSNFTLKIRSTKLEDSAMYFCASSPNSQGLGHFGDGTRLSIL.

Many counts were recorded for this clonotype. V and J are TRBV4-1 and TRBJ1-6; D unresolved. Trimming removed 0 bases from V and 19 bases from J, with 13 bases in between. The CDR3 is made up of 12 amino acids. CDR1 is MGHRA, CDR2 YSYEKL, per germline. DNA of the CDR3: TGCGCCAGCAGCCAAGATCGGCGATGGTTTCACTTT. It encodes CASSQDRRWFHF.

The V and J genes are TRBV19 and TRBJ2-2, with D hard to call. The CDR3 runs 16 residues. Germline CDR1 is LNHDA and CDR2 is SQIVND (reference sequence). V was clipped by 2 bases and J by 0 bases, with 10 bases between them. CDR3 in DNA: TGTGCCAGTAGTATACAGAGGATTCCGAACACCGGGGAGCTGTTTTTT. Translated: CASSIQRIPNTGELFF. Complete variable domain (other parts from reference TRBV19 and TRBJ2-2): DGGITQSPKYLFRKEGQNVTLSCEQNLNHDAMYWYRQDPGQGLRLIYYSQIVNDFQKGDIAEGYSVSREKKESFPLTVTSAQKNPTAFYLCASSIQRIPNTGELFFGEGSRLTVL.

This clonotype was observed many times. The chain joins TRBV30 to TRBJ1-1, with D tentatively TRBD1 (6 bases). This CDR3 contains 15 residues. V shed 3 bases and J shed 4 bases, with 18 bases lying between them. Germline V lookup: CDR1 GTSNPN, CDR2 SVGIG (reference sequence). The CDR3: CAWSPGGGLGTEAFF. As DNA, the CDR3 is TGTGCCTGGAGCCCCGGCGGGGGCCTGGGCACTGAAGCTTTCTTT.

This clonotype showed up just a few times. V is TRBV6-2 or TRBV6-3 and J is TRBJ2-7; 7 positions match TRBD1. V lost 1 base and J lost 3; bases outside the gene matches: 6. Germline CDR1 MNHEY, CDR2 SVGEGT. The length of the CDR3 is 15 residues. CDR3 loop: CASSYFRGLHYEQYF. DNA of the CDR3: TGTGCCAGCAGTTACTTTAGGGGGCTTCACTACGAGCAGTACTTC.

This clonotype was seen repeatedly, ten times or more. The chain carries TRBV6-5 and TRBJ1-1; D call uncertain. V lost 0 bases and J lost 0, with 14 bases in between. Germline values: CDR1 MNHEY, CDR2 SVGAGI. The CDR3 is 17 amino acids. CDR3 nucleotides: TGTGCCAGCAGTTACTCGACTCACCCCCTCTTGAACACTGAAGCTTTCTTT. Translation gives CASSYSTHPLLNTEAFF.

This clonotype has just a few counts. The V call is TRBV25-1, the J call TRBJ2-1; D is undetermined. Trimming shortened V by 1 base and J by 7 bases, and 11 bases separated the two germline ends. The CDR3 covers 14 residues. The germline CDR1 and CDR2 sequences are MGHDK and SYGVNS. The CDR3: CASSESIQANEQFF. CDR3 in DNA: TGTGCCAGCAGTGAATCGATTCAGGCGAATGAGCAGTTCTTC.

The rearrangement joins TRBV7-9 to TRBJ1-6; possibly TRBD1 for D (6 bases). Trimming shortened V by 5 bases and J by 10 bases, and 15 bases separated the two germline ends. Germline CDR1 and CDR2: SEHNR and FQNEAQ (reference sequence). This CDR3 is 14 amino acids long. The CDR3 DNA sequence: TGTGCCAGCAGCCTCGGGGGGCCGGGGTCACCCCTCCACTTT. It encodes CASSLGGPGSPLHF.